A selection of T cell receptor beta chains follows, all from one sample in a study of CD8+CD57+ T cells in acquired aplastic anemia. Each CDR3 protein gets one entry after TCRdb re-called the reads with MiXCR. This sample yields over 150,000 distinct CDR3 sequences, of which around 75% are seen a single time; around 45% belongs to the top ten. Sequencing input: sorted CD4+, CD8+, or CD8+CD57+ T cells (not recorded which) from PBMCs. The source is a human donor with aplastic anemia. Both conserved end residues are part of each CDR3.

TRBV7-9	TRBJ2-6	CASSLVLTASGANVLTF
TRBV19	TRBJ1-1	CASSIGTGGWSTEAFF
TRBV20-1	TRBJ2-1	CSARDQGSYNEQFF
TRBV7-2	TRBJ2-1	CASSLGISYNEQFF
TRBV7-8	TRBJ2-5	CASSLVTPTRETQYF
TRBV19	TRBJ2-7	CASLPGDSYEQYF
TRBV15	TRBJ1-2	CATSRERGRGYGYTF
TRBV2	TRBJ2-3	CASSVDTDTQYF
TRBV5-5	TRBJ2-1	CLPGSGDRNEQFF
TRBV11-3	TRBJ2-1	CARRQGSRYEQFF
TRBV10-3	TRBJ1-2	CAITPDRAYGYTF
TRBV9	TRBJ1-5	CASSIHGLTGQPQHF
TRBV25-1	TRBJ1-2	CASSAAFQGDGYTF
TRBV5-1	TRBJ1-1	CASSSLQGNTEAFF
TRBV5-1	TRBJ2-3	CASETSGASTDTQYF
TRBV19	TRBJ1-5	CATRGGGNPQHF
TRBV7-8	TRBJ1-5	CASSLDAQPQHF
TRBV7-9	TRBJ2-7	CASSSKGGSRTYEQYF
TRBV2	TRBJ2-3	CASSLTVGTSGGSTDTQYF
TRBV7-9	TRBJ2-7	CASSPPDRPYYEQYF
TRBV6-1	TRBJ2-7	CASSEATRAYEQYF
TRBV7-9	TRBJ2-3	CASVFSGDTQYF
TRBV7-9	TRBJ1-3	CATTTDRVVGNTIYF
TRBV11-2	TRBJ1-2	CASSLVGGGGPYTF
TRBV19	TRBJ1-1	CASSIGAGGSTEAFF
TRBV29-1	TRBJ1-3	CSVEAGRGSGNTIYF
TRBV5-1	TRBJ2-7	CASSSGTSGETSREYF
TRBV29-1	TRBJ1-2	CSVGEGASGYTF
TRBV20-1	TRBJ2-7	CSAREGRGRGDEQYF
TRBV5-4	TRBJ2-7	CASSGDPAYEQYF
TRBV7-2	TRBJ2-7	CASSPGRQVYEQYF
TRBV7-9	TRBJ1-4	CASSLEQGANEKLFF
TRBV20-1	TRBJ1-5	CSAETGDQPQHF
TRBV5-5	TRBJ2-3	CASSPRTVASDTQYF
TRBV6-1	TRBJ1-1	CASSVTGNTEAFF
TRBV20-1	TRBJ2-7	CSANQLAGVYEQYF
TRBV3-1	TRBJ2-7	CASSQSYEQYF
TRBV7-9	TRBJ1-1	CASSQSGSNTEAFF
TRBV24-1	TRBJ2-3	CATSDRDRGKPDTQYF
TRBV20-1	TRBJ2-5	CSARDVSGGQETQYF
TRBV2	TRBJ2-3	CASSEGLAGGSDTQYF
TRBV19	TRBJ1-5	CASGGAVNQPQHF
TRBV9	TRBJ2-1	CASSASDPWNEQFF
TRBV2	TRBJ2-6	CASSPGGTGADVLTF
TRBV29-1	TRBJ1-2	CSVSQGLEGYTF
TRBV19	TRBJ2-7	CASSMTDGASYEQYF
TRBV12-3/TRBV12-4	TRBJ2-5	CASRIGTSGASETQYF
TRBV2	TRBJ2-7	CASSISGSSYEQYF
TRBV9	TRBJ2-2	CASSVGGGDTGELFF
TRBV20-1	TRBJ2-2	CSAILTNTGELFF
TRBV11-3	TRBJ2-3	CASSSRPDDTQYF